Listed here are 22 T cell receptor beta chains from one sample, sequenced in a study of monozygotic twins with cystic fibrosis (dated by TCRdb to the early 2020s). Library preparation employed the immunoSEQ multiplex PCR assay. Drawn from immuneACCESS, this table holds only the in-frame rearrangements with V and J called that TCRdb kept. Clones are partly lost; checked studies trace under half to an unresolved V gene and leave the rest unexplained. This sample is represented by around 30,000 clones; over 80% of them were singletons. The leading ten clones occupy 0.7% to 0.9% of the sample. The sequencing sample was made of blood. These receptor sequences come from a girl aged 2 to 9 with cystic fibrosis.

This clone has just a few counts. This rearrangement joins TRBV29-1 to TRBJ1-1; D uncertain. The V gene lost 6 bases and the J gene lost 1 base, with 15 bases spanning the gap. CDR1 and CDR2 from the germline V gene are SQVTM and ANQGSEA. The CDR3 length is 14 residues. Written as DNA, the CDR3 is TGCAGCGTATCTCCCAGGAACCCGAACACTGAAGCTTTCTTT. Protein product: CSVSPRNPNTEAFF.

This sequence joins TRBV6-5 and TRBJ1-3; D is unresolved. The CDR3 length is 15 residues. Germline lookup yields CDR1 MNHEY and CDR2 SVGAGI. Between the trimmed V and J ends, which lost 0 bases and 0 bases, there was a span of 6 bases. The CDR3: CASSYSTDSGNTIYF. In DNA, the CDR3 is TGTGCCAGCAGTTACTCGACTGACTCTGGAAACACCATATATTTT.

Worth noting for this clone: Distinct nucleotide sequences in the sample also encode this CDR3. The DNA of the CDR3 is TGCGCCAGCAGCCTCCAAGAGACCCAGTACTTC. Its translation: CASSLQETQYF. V and J are TRBV5-1 and TRBJ2-5; D remains unclear. The CDR3 contains 11 residues. The ends were cut back, 4 bases at V and 1 base at J, with 2 bases in the middle. From germline, CDR1 is SGHRS and CDR2 YFSETQ.

The chain joins TRBV27 to TRBJ2-3, with 8 bases that match TRBD2. Germline loops: CDR1 MNHEY, CDR2 SMNVEV (reference sequence). CDR3 length: 15 amino acids. The trim removed 4 bases at V and 2 bases at J, leaving 5 bases unmatched. CDR3 protein: CASSSLGRATDTQYF. The CDR3 DNA reads TGTGCCAGCAGTTCCCTCGGGAGGGCCACAGATACGCAGTATTTT.

The chain has TRBV6-5 and TRBJ2-7; TRBD1 aligns across 9 bases. Trimming at V came to 0 bases and at J to 5 bases, leaving 5 bases not matched to a gene. This CDR3 is built from 15 residues. Germline V gene sequence: CDR1 MNHEY, CDR2 SVGAGI. CDR3: CASSYSNRGRDEQYF. CDR3 nucleotides: TGTGCCAGCAGTTACTCGAACAGGGGGCGAGACGAGCAGTACTTC.

The chain joins TRBV6-6 to TRBJ2-7, with D maybe TRBD2 (5 bases). CDR1 MNHNY and CDR2 SVGAGI come from the germline V gene (reference sequence). Trimming took 0 bases from V and 2 from J, leaving 14 bases between them. The CDR3 has 16 residues. CDR3 sequence (DNA): TGTGCCAGCAGTTACTCTGGCGGGCCCTACCCCTACGAGCAGTACTTC. It is translated as CASSYSGGPYPYEQYF.

The rearrangement links TRBV7-8 to TRBJ2-7; no firm D call. V was pared by 1 base and J by 2 bases, with 12 bases between. The CDR3 has 15 amino acids. Germline-derived CDR1 and CDR2 are SGHVS and FQNEAQ. DNA of the CDR3: TGTGCCAGCAGCTTAGGAGGACCCTATGCCTACGAGCAGTACTTC. Protein sequence: CASSLGGPYAYEQYF.

The rearrangement uses TRBV7-2 and TRBJ2-3; D gene uncertain. The CDR3 is 12 amino acids. Germline CDR1 reads SGHTA; CDR2 reads FQGNSA. V lost 4 bases, J lost 7 bases, and 9 bases lay in between. This CDR3 reads CASSSPRYTQYF. In DNA form, the CDR3 reads TGTGCCAGCAGCTCCCCTAGGTATACGCAGTATTTT.

As DNA, the CDR3 is TGCGCCAGCAGCCATATCAGACTACCGGGACTAGCGGAGTTAATTCAAGAGACCCAGTACTTC. Translating gives CASSHIRLPGLAELIQETQYF. This chain uses TRBV5-1 with TRBJ2-5, with TRBD2 matching 11 bases. V was pared by 4 bases and J by 2 bases, with 22 bases of the junction left unmatched. CDR1 is SGHRS, CDR2 YFSETQ, per germline. CDR3 length: 21 amino acids.

CDR3 nucleotide sequence: TGTGCCAGCAGCCTTGGACTAGCGGGGATCTCCTACGAGCAGTACTTC. Translated, it gives CASSLGLAGISYEQYF. The chain uses TRBV5-4 and TRBJ2-7; 12 nucleotides match TRBD2. Germline trimming cut 4 bases from V and 0 bases from J; bases unmatched to any gene: 5. Germline-derived CDR1 and CDR2 are SGHNT and YYREEE (reference sequence). This CDR3 is 16 amino acids long.

This clone was counted a few times. J is TRBJ2-7 and V is TRBV5-1, with D hard to call. Germline V gene data show CDR1 as SGHRS and CDR2 as YFSETQ. The CDR3 sequence is 15 residues long. V lost 0 bases, J lost 3 bases, and 13 bases lay in between. This chain's CDR3 is CASSLVQGNGYEQYF. CDR3 DNA sequence: TGCGCCAGCAGCTTGGTGCAAGGGAACGGCTACGAGCAGTACTTC. Filled out from reference TRBV5-1 and TRBJ2-7, the complete variable domain reads KAGVTQTPRYLIKTRGQQVTLSCSPISGHRSVSWYQQTPGQGLQFLFEYFSETQRNKGNFPGRFSGRQFSNSRSEMNVSTLELGDSALYLCASSLVQGNGYEQYFGPGTRLTVT.

The chain has TRBV13 and TRBJ2-3, with D possibly being TRBD1 or TRBD2 (5 bases each). CDR3 length equals 16 residues. V was pared by 5 bases and J by 4 bases, with 19 bases between. In germline, CDR1 is PRHDT, CDR2 FYEKMQ (reference sequence). The CDR3 loop reads CASSPARDQESDTQYF. The DNA of the CDR3 is TGTGCCAGCAGCCCCGCTAGGGACCAAGAATCAGATACGCAGTATTTT.

The chain carries TRBV7-9 and TRBJ2-1, with 9 bases matching TRBD2. Germline loops: CDR1 SEHNR, CDR2 FQNEAQ (reference sequence). CDR3 length equals 16 residues. With V trimmed by 0 bases and J by 8 bases, 8 bases remained unmatched. The CDR3 loop reads CASSLATGTSTHEQFF. The CDR3 DNA reads as TGTGCCAGCAGCTTAGCCACCGGGACTAGCACGCATGAGCAGTTCTTC.

The genes are TRBV5-1 and TRBJ2-3, with no clear D. V was shortened by 0 bases and J by 5 bases, with 7 bases between the two germline ends. The CDR3 has 13 amino acids. Germline V gene data show CDR1 as SGHRS and CDR2 as YFSETQ. As DNA, the CDR3 is TGCGCCAGCAGCTTGGCCGGAGAAGATACGCAGTATTTT. This translates into CASSLAGEDTQYF.

The chain uses TRBV7-2 and TRBJ1-5, with a weak D call TRBD1 (5 bases). CDR3 size: 15 residues. Trimming left V 0 bases short and J 2 bases short, with 8 bases between. From germline, CDR1 is SGHTA and CDR2 FQGNSA. CDR3 in DNA: TGTGCCAGCAGCTTAGCTATGGGGGGCAATCAGCCCCAGCATTTT. The encoded protein is CASSLAMGGNQPQHF.

The chain recombines TRBV27 with TRBJ2-2; 13 nucleotides match TRBD2. The germline V gene encodes CDR1 MNHEY and CDR2 SMNVEV (reference sequence). This CDR3 spans 15 amino acids. V lost 5 bases, J lost 7 bases, and 4 bases stayed unmatched. DNA of the CDR3: TGTGCCAGCAGTGGACTAGCGGGAGTGGTCGGGGAGCTGTTTTTT. Translated, it gives CASSGLAGVVGELFF.

J is TRBJ2-7 and V is TRBV6-1; 16 bases line up with TRBD2. CDR3 length: 16 amino acids. CDR1 MNHNS and CDR2 SASEGT come from the germline V gene. J was trimmed by 10 bases and V by 3 bases; bases with no gene match: 9. CDR3 sequence (DNA): TGTGCCAGCAGTGACACCGGGACTAGCGGGAGGGCGCGACAGTACTTC. Amino acids: CASSDTGTSGRARQYF.

V and J are TRBV5-5 and TRBJ1-4; D might be TRBD1 (6 bases). The CDR3 extends over 15 amino acids. Germline CDR1 and CDR2: SGHKS and YYEKEE (reference sequence). V was trimmed by 4 bases and J by 7 bases, leaving 17 bases between them. This CDR3 reads CASSGRQALREKLFF. The CDR3, as DNA: TGTGCCAGCAGCGGAAGACAGGCTCTACGTGAAAAACTGTTTTTT.

The chain uses TRBV29-1 and TRBJ1-2; no definite D call. V lost 2 bases and J lost 3, with 10 bases in between. CDR1 and CDR2 from the germline V gene are SQVTM and ANQGSEA. The CDR3 runs 13 residues. The DNA for the CDR3 is TGCAGCGTTGAAAAAGGAGATTACTATGGCTACACCTTC. Translated: CSVEKGDYYGYTF. Full variable domain (rest looked up from reference TRBV29-1 and TRBJ1-2): SAVISQKPSRDICQRGTSLTIQCQVDSQVTMMFWYRQQPGQSLTLIATANQGSEATYESGFVIDKFPISRPNLTFSTLTVSNMSPEDSSIYLCSVEKGDYYGYTFGSGTRLTVV.

The J gene is TRBJ1-1, the V gene TRBV18, with a possible D match to TRBD1 (6 bases). The germline V and J ends were trimmed by 1 base and 4 bases, with 13 bases remaining between them. Germline loops: CDR1 KGHSH, CDR2 LQKENI. The CDR3 sequence is 15 residues long. The DNA for the CDR3 is TGTGCCAGCTCACCACGAAGGACAGAGGCCACTGAAGCTTTCTTT. Amino acids: CASSPRRTEATEAFF.

The chain carries TRBV10-3 and TRBJ1-5, with D hard to call. The germline CDR1 and CDR2 sequences are ENHRY and SYGVKD. The germline V and J ends were trimmed by 0 bases and 2 bases, with 8 bases remaining between them. This CDR3 spans 15 amino acids. In nucleotides, the CDR3 is TGTGCCATCAGTGAGTCGGGCGGGGGCAATCAGCCCCAGCATTTT. Amino acid sequence: CAISESGGGNQPQHF.

This sequence joins TRBV7-9 and TRBJ2-5; 8 nucleotides line up with TRBD2. Germline lookup yields CDR1 SEHNR and CDR2 FQNEAQ (reference sequence). The V and J ends lost 5 bases and 5 bases, in that order; junction bases with no gene match: 13. This CDR3 comprises 16 residues. DNA for the CDR3: TGTGCCAGCAGCCTAACGGCGGGAGGAATAGGGGAGACCCAGTACTTC. Translating gives CASSLTAGGIGETQYF.